Below, 23 T cell receptor beta chains from the same sample are listed, as sequenced in a study of shared clonotypes between healthy human individuals. Method: immunoSEQ multiplex PCR; TCRdb's copy keeps in-frame clones and lacks some. The data hold fewer than 2.5 million clones, with 93% observed a single time. The source material was naive CD4+ T cells from PBMCs. The subset is: CD45RA+ positively selected. The receptors shown here come from a man aged 18-30 years in good health. Some clones in this sample may be carry-over from other donors' samples.

This sequence joins TRBV12-5 and TRBJ1-2; the match to TRBD1 covers 7 bases. There are 14 residues in the CDR3. CDR1 and CDR2 from the germline V gene are LGHNT and FRNRAP. The trim removed 4 bases at V and 4 bases at J, leaving 6 bases unmatched. The chain's CDR3 is CASGSAGTAYGYTF. CDR3 nucleotides: TGTGCTAGTGGTTCAGCCGGGACAGCCTATGGCTACACCTTC.

V and J are TRBV5-1 and TRBJ2-2; D not certain. Germline lookup yields CDR1 SGHRS and CDR2 YFSETQ. V lost 4 bases, J lost 2 bases, and 12 bases lay in between. The CDR3 consists of 15 residues. CDR3 sequence: CASSPAAPNTGELFF. CDR3 DNA sequence: TGCGCCAGCAGCCCGGCCGCGCCCAACACCGGGGAGCTGTTTTTT. Looking up the rest from reference TRBV5-1 and TRBJ2-2 gives the full variable domain: KAGVTQTPRYLIKTRGQQVTLSCSPISGHRSVSWYQQTPGQGLQFLFEYFSETQRNKGNFPGRFSGRQFSNSRSEMNVSTLELGDSALYLCASSPAAPNTGELFFGEGSRLTVL.

The chain joins TRBV28 to TRBJ2-7, with TRBD1 matching 10 bases. From germline, CDR1 is MDHEN and CDR2 SYDVKM. The length of the CDR3 is 14 residues. V lost 7 bases, J lost 6 bases, and 9 bases stayed unmatched. The CDR3 DNA sequence: TGTGCCAGCACCCGACAGGGGGCGCGACGCGAGCAGTACTTC. It encodes CASTRQGARREQYF.

V usage is TRBV11-3 and J usage is TRBJ2-6, with D possibly matching TRBD1 (6 bases). The CDR3 extends over 19 amino acids. The ends were cut back, 5 bases at V and 0 bases at J, with 20 bases in the middle. Germline loops: CDR1 SGHNT, CDR2 YENEEA. Here the CDR3 reads CASSPHRGHEFSGANVLTF. The CDR3 nucleotides read TGTGCCAGCAGCCCCCATAGGGGACACGAATTCTCTGGGGCCAACGTCCTGACTTTC.

This chain joins TRBV7-9 and TRBJ1-3; D remains ambiguous. The ends were cut back, 2 bases at V and 0 bases at J, with 8 bases in the middle. This CDR3 comprises 15 residues. CDR1 and CDR2 (germline): SEHNR, FQNEAQ (reference sequence). This CDR3 reads CASSLRDFSGNTIYF. In DNA form, the CDR3 reads TGTGCCAGCAGCTTACGGGATTTCTCTGGAAACACCATATATTTT.

This chain links TRBV25-1 with TRBJ2-3; D not resolved. Trimming took 8 bases from V and 4 from J, leaving 19 bases between them. CDR3 length: 15 amino acids. CDR1 and CDR2 from the germline V gene are MGHDK and SYGVNS. The CDR3 spells CASSQKGSMADTQYF. The DNA of the CDR3 is TGTGCCAGCTCCCAAAAGGGTTCCATGGCAGATACGCAGTATTTT.

The chain is built from TRBV28 and TRBJ1-2; D unclear. There are 14 residues in the CDR3. V lost 5 bases and J lost 7, with 17 bases in between. Germline V gene sequence: CDR1 MDHEN, CDR2 SYDVKM. The CDR3 sequence is CASSDDPSVGGYTF. The CDR3 DNA reads TGTGCCAGCAGTGACGACCCGTCTGTGGGTGGCTACACCTTC.

J is TRBJ1-6 and V is TRBV4-3; 11 bases match TRBD1. Germline CDR1 reads LGHNA; CDR2 reads YSLEER. J lost 4 bases, V lost 0 bases, and 2 bases had no gene match. CDR3 length: 17 amino acids. DNA for the CDR3: TGCGCCAGCAGCCAAGATTGGGACAGGGGGTATAATTCACCCCTCCACTTT. It is translated as CASSQDWDRGYNSPLHF.

The rearrangement uses TRBV7-2 and TRBJ2-3; 7 bases map to TRBD1. The CDR3 totals 15 residues. Germline V lookup: CDR1 SGHTA, CDR2 FQGNSA. Trimming removed 1 base from V and 4 bases from J; junction bases left unmatched: 5. The CDR3 sequence: CASSLVSQGADTQYF. For the CDR3, the DNA is TGTGCCAGCAGCTTAGTTTCGCAGGGGGCAGATACGCAGTATTTT.

The gene calls are TRBV6-6 and TRBJ2-5; TRBD2 matches at 11 bases. V shed 6 bases, J shed 1 base, and the junction held 4 bases outside the gene matches. Germline CDR1 MNHNY, CDR2 SVGAGI (reference sequence). This CDR3 has 15 residues. The CDR3 DNA reads TGTGCCAGCAGGGGGACTAGCGGACCCCAAGAGACCCAGTACTTC. Translation gives CASRGTSGPQETQYF.

This chain connects TRBV7-2 to TRBJ1-5, with D unresolved. The germline CDR1 and CDR2 sequences are SGHTA and FQGNSA. The length of the CDR3 is 15 residues. Trimming removed 3 bases at V and 0 bases at J, with 9 bases between. The DNA of the CDR3 is TGTGCCAGCAGCTTTATATTGGGTAGCAATCAGCCCCAGCATTTT. Translating it yields CASSFILGSNQPQHF.

The chain couples TRBV28 to TRBJ2-7; the D is unclear. The germline V gene encodes CDR1 MDHEN and CDR2 SYDVKM. The CDR3 is made up of 15 amino acids. Trimming took off 1 base at V and 3 bases at J, with 13 bases between the two ends. The CDR3 DNA reads as TGTGCCAGCAGTTTATCCCCAGTCAACCTCTACGAGCAGTACTTC. Encoded protein: CASSLSPVNLYEQYF. The whole variable domain, remainder taken from reference TRBV28 and TRBJ2-7, is DVKVTQSSRYLVKRTGEKVFLECVQDMDHENMFWYRQDPGLGLRLIYFSYDVKMKEKGDIPEGYSVSREKKERFSLILESASTNQTSMYLCASSLSPVNLYEQYFGPGTRLTVT.

The chain has TRBV6-1 and TRBJ1-2; maybe TRBD1 (6 bases). Germline values: CDR1 MNHNS, CDR2 SASEGT. There are 14 residues in the CDR3. Trimming took 5 bases from V and 0 from J, leaving 10 bases between them. CDR3 in DNA: TGTGCCAGCAGTCAGGGACAAGCTAACTATGGCTACACCTTC. Amino acids: CASSQGQANYGYTF.

The gene calls are TRBV5-1 and TRBJ2-1, with D possibly matching TRBD1 (6 bases). V dropped 2 bases and J dropped 9 bases, with 18 bases sitting between them. CDR1 SGHRS and CDR2 YFSETQ come from the germline V gene. The CDR3 loop spans 15 amino acids. The CDR3 loop is CASSFLAGTYVEQFF. The CDR3 bases are TGCGCCAGCAGCTTTTTGGCCGGGACATACGTTGAGCAGTTCTTC.

The CDR3 loop is CASSWTRENTEAFF. DNA of the CDR3: TGTGCCAGCAGCTGGACAAGGGAGAACACTGAAGCTTTCTTT. V is TRBV2 and J is TRBJ1-1; a weak D match, TRBD1 (5 bases). This CDR3 contains 14 residues. The germline gives CDR1 SNHLY, CDR2 FYNNEI. Trimming took off 6 bases at V and 1 base at J, with 12 bases between the two ends.

The chain is built from TRBV2 and TRBJ1-1; no clear D gene. Germline V CDR1 and CDR2: SNHLY, FYNNEI. V gave up 8 bases and J gave up 1 base, with 11 bases separating them. The CDR3 has 13 amino acids. CDR3: CASRQEGNTEAFF. As DNA, the CDR3 is TGTGCCAGCCGCCAGGAGGGGAACACTGAAGCTTTCTTT.

The chain is built from TRBV7-9 and TRBJ2-5; 8 bases match TRBD2. Unmatched junction bases numbered 1, after V lost 0 bases and J lost 7 bases. Germline V gene data show CDR1 as SEHNR and CDR2 as FQNEAQ (reference sequence). CDR3 length equals 13 residues. The CDR3 loop is CASSLALAGTQYF. CDR3 coding DNA: TGTGCCAGCAGCTTAGCGCTAGCGGGGACCCAGTACTTC. Combining the CDR3 with reference TRBV7-9 and TRBJ2-5 gives the whole variable domain DTGVSQNPRHKITKRGQNVTFRCDPISEHNRLYWYRQTLGQGPEFLTYFQNEAQLEKSRLLSDRFSAERPKGSFSTLEIQRTEQGDSAMYLCASSLALAGTQYFGPGTRLLVL.

Comment on this clone: The same CDR3 can be traced to other DNA sequences in this sample. The chain has TRBV25-1 and TRBJ2-1, with a possible D match to TRBD2 (6 bases). The CDR3 covers 15 residues. Trimming took 1 base from V and 2 from J, leaving 9 bases between them. Germline CDR1 reads MGHDK; CDR2 reads SYGVNS. The CDR3 DNA sequence: TGTGCCAGCAGTGAATCTGGCGGGGCCTACAATGAGCAGTTCTTC. This translates into CASSESGGAYNEQFF. The variable domain in full, completed from reference TRBV25-1 and TRBJ2-1, reads EADIYQTPRYLVIGTGKKITLECSQTMGHDKMYWYQQDPGMELHLIHYSYGVNSTEKGDLSSESTVSRIRTEHFPLTLESARPSHTSQYLCASSESGGAYNEQFFGPGTRLTVL.

The V call is TRBV7-8, the J call TRBJ2-7, with D possibly being TRBD2 (5 bases). CDR1 is SGHVS and CDR2 is FQNEAQ in the germline V gene. V was pared by 1 base and J by 4 bases, with 17 bases between. The CDR3 is 16 amino acids. The CDR3 spells CASSLGRDYPSYEQYF. For the CDR3, the DNA is TGTGCCAGCAGCTTAGGTCGCGACTACCCATCGTACGAGCAGTACTTC. Using reference TRBV7-8 and TRBJ2-7 for the parts outside the CDR3, the full variable domain is GAGVSQSPRYKVAKRGQDVALRCDPISGHVSLFWYQQALGQGPEFLTYFQNEAQLDKSGLPSDRFFAERPEGSVSTLKIQRTQQEDSAVYLCASSLGRDYPSYEQYFGPGTRLTVT.

The CDR3: CASRDQGGNHEAFF. CDR3 coding DNA: TGTGCCAGCCGCGACCAGGGGGGGAACCATGAAGCTTTCTTT. V usage is TRBV27 and J usage is TRBJ1-1; 7 nucleotides match TRBD1. The CDR3 is 14 amino acids. Germline lookup yields CDR1 MNHEY and CDR2 SMNVEV (reference sequence). The V gene end was trimmed by 8 bases and the J gene end by 7 bases; junction bases not matched to a gene: 13.

Concerning this clone itself: Other DNA sequences from this sample encode an identical CDR3 as well. This chain connects TRBV6-5 to TRBJ2-1; 13 bases map to TRBD2. Germline lookup yields CDR1 MNHEY and CDR2 SVGAGI. The CDR3 covers 14 residues. J lost 5 bases, V lost 9 bases, and 4 bases had no gene match. CDR3 loop: CASRLAGGNNEQFF. The CDR3 coding sequence is TGTGCCAGTCGACTAGCGGGAGGTAACAATGAGCAGTTCTTC.

The chain combines TRBV5-1 with TRBJ2-7, with D possibly matching TRBD1 (5 bases). CDR1 is SGHRS and CDR2 is YFSETQ in the germline V gene. V was shortened by 0 bases and J by 3 bases, with 10 bases between the two germline ends. The CDR3 runs to 14 residues. In DNA form, the CDR3 reads TGCGCCAGCAGCTTGGGACAGTCCCTCTACGAGCAGTACTTC. Translation: CASSLGQSLYEQYF. Together with reference TRBV5-1 and TRBJ2-7, the CDR3 gives the full variable domain: KAGVTQTPRYLIKTRGQQVTLSCSPISGHRSVSWYQQTPGQGLQFLFEYFSETQRNKGNFPGRFSGRQFSNSRSEMNVSTLELGDSALYLCASSLGQSLYEQYFGPGTRLTVT.

This chain links TRBV28 with TRBJ2-2; 9 positions agree with TRBD2. Germline-derived CDR1 and CDR2 are MDHEN and SYDVKM. Trimming at V came to 8 bases and at J to 6 bases, leaving 19 bases not matched to a gene. The CDR3 is 18 amino acids. The CDR3 DNA reads TGTGCCAGCCACGAAAGACCTAGCGGGAAGAGAGTCTCCGGGGAGCTGTTTTTT. It yields the protein CASHERPSGKRVSGELFF.